One and the same sample provided the 5 T cell receptor beta chains below, sequenced in a study of multiple sclerosis patients with progressive multifocal leukoencephalopathy. Time point noted: time of PML onset. TCRdb's table, derived via immunoSEQ multiplex PCR, lists solely in-frame clones and lacks some. The sample includes tens of thousands of clones, 85% of them seen just once. The sequences come from PBMCs, collected from a patient treated with natalizumab. These TCRs come from a woman aged 25-40 years with progressive multifocal leukoencephalopathy.

J is TRBJ1-1 and V is TRBV5-1, with D possibly matching TRBD1 (6 bases). Looked up from germline, CDR1 is SGHRS and CDR2 is YFSETQ. Between the trimmed V and J ends, which lost 3 bases and 0 bases, there was a span of 12 bases. The CDR3 is made up of 15 amino acids. The CDR3 DNA is TGCGCCAGCAGCTCGGGAGACAGGATGAACACTGAAGCTTTCTTT. This codes for CASSSGDRMNTEAFF.

The chain couples TRBV6-6 to TRBJ2-6; D unclear. This CDR3 region has 16 residues. Germline V CDR1 and CDR2: MNHNY, SVGAGI (reference sequence). V shed 5 bases and J shed 0 bases, with 11 bases lying between them. This CDR3 reads CASSPRFSSGANVLTF. The CDR3 DNA sequence: TGTGCCAGCAGTCCCCGGTTTAGCTCTGGGGCCAACGTCCTGACTTTC.

This chain joins TRBV5-1 and TRBJ2-7; D is possibly TRBD1 (6 bases). Trimming took 0 bases from V and 3 from J, leaving 25 bases between them. This CDR3 region has 19 residues. Germline CDR1 reads SGHRS; CDR2 reads YFSETQ. The CDR3 here is CASSLEGELTGTLLYEQYF. CDR3 nucleotides: TGCGCCAGCAGCTTGGAGGGGGAGCTCACCGGGACACTACTCTACGAGCAGTACTTC. Full variable domain (remainder filled in from reference TRBV5-1 and TRBJ2-7): KAGVTQTPRYLIKTRGQQVTLSCSPISGHRSVSWYQQTPGQGLQFLFEYFSETQRNKGNFPGRFSGRQFSNSRSEMNVSTLELGDSALYLCASSLEGELTGTLLYEQYFGPGTRLTVT.

The chain links TRBV5-4 to TRBJ2-3; 8 bases align to TRBD2. From germline, CDR1 is SGHNT and CDR2 YYREEE (reference sequence). The CDR3 runs to 15 residues. Germline trimming cut 4 bases from V and 6 bases from J; bases unmatched to any gene: 10. In nucleotides, the CDR3 is TGTGCCAGCAGCCCCGCGGGAGGCCGGTACGATACGCAGTATTTT. Its translation is CASSPAGGRYDTQYF.

This clone was detected only once. The chain joins TRBV7-8 to TRBJ1-6; TRBD1 matches at 7 bases. The CDR3 runs 17 residues. Germline V CDR1 and CDR2: SGHVS, FQNEAQ. With V trimmed by 4 bases and J by 10 bases, 16 bases remained unmatched. The CDR3 DNA reads TGTGCCAGCAGCTCCGATGCAGGGGGGCCCGTTGTCTCACCCCTCCACTTT. Translated, it gives CASSSDAGGPVVSPLHF. The variable domain in full, completed from reference TRBV7-8 and TRBJ1-6, reads GAGVSQSPRYKVAKRGQDVALRCDPISGHVSLFWYQQALGQGPEFLTYFQNEAQLDKSGLPSDRFFAERPEGSVSTLKIQRTQQEDSAVYLCASSSDAGGPVVSPLHFGNGTRLTVT.